The rows below give T cell receptor beta chains drawn from one sample of a study of early T cells in non-severe SARS-CoV-2 infection. TCRdb itself ran the 5' RACE reads through MiXCR, one entry per CDR3 protein. Among 55,000 to 80,000 distinct CDR3 sequences listed, around 12% were seen once. Sequenced here: whole blood, sampled at baseline. The receptor source for this set is an adult who was a healthcare worker with PCR-confirmed SARS-CoV-2 infection or an uninfected control (not recorded which). CDR3s include the opening cysteine and the closing phenylalanine or tryptophan. Each record gives: clone size, J gene, V gene, D gene, CDR3 DNA, CDR3 protein. D genes are given only for firm matches. A row's size may be missing; if present it is once, few, many or a size class.

abundance: few; j_gene: TRBJ2-7; v_gene: TRBV15; d_gene: TRBD2; CDR3nt: TGTGCCACCAGCAGAGGTCCGGGAGGCACCTACGAGCAGTACTTC; CDR3aa: CATSRGPGGTYEQYF
abundance: few; j_gene: TRBJ2-7; v_gene: TRBV20-1; d_gene: -; CDR3nt: TGCAGTGCTAGAGATGGCAAATCCAGCTACGAGCAGTACTTC; CDR3aa: CSARDGKSSYEQYF
abundance: few; j_gene: TRBJ1-6; v_gene: TRBV7-9; d_gene: TRBD1; CDR3nt: TGTGCCAGCAGCTTAGCCTACGGGACAGGTTCACCCCTCCACTTT; CDR3aa: CASSLAYGTGSPLHF
abundance: -; j_gene: TRBJ2-2; v_gene: TRBV28; d_gene: -; CDR3nt: TGTGCCAGCACCAAGGGCCTCGCGAACACCGGGGAGCTGTTTTTT; CDR3aa: CASTKGLANTGELFF
abundance: many; j_gene: TRBJ2-7; v_gene: TRBV4-2; d_gene: TRBD2; CDR3nt: TGTGCCAGCAGCCAAGTTTTGCGGGGGGGCTACGAGCAGTACTTC; CDR3aa: CASSQVLRGGYEQYF
abundance: -; j_gene: TRBJ2-1; v_gene: TRBV5-4; d_gene: TRBD2; CDR3nt: TGTGCCAGCAGCTCCGGGACTAGCGGGTACAATGAGCAGTTCTTC; CDR3aa: CASSSGTSGYNEQFF
abundance: many; j_gene: TRBJ2-1; v_gene: TRBV27; d_gene: -; CDR3nt: TGTGCCAGCAGTTTAACCAGAAACAATGAGCAGTTCTTC; CDR3aa: CASSLTRNNEQFF
abundance: few; j_gene: TRBJ1-6; v_gene: TRBV3-1; d_gene: TRBD1; CDR3nt: TGTGCCAGCAGCCAACGGACAGGGGATTCACCCCTCCACTTT; CDR3aa: CASSQRTGDSPLHF
abundance: -; j_gene: TRBJ2-7; v_gene: TRBV28; d_gene: TRBD1; CDR3nt: TGTGCCAGCAGTCCACCGGGACAGGGGGCTCACGAGCAGTACTTC; CDR3aa: CASSPPGQGAHEQYF
abundance: few; j_gene: TRBJ2-5; v_gene: TRBV7-6; d_gene: -; CDR3nt: TGTGCCAGCAGCTCCCTCCCCCATTCTAGCGAGACCCAGTACTTC; CDR3aa: CASSSLPHSSETQYF
abundance: many; j_gene: TRBJ1-2; v_gene: TRBV7-8; d_gene: TRBD1; CDR3nt: TGTGCCAGCAGCTCGAACCCCCTTGGACAGGTCGCCTATGGCTACACCTTC; CDR3aa: CASSSNPLGQVAYGYTF
abundance: few; j_gene: TRBJ2-7; v_gene: TRBV27; d_gene: TRBD1; CDR3nt: TGTGCCAGCAGTAGGGTCCGGGACAGGAACTACGAGCAGTACTTC; CDR3aa: CASSRVRDRNYEQYF
abundance: few; j_gene: TRBJ2-5; v_gene: TRBV10-3; d_gene: -; CDR3nt: TGTGCCATCAGGTCCGGGCAAGAGACCCAGTACTTC; CDR3aa: CAIRSGQETQYF
abundance: -; j_gene: TRBJ2-1; v_gene: TRBV28; d_gene: TRBD2; CDR3nt: TGTGCCAGCAGCATTCTAGCGGGAGACAATGAGCAGTTCTTC; CDR3aa: CASSILAGDNEQFF
abundance: -; j_gene: TRBJ2-7; v_gene: TRBV6-2/TRBV6-3; d_gene: TRBD1; CDR3nt: TGTGCCAGCAGTCGACAGGGCAAGCCTTACGAGCAGTACTTC; CDR3aa: CASSRQGKPYEQYF
abundance: -; j_gene: TRBJ2-3; v_gene: TRBV5-5; d_gene: TRBD2; CDR3nt: TGTGCCAGCAGCCCGACTAGCGGCACAGATACGCAGTATTTT; CDR3aa: CASSPTSGTDTQYF
abundance: -; j_gene: TRBJ2-1; v_gene: TRBV6-6; d_gene: TRBD2; CDR3nt: TGTGCCAGCAGTTACTCTAGGCTAGCGGGGCATGAGCAGTTCTTC; CDR3aa: CASSYSRLAGHEQFF
abundance: -; j_gene: TRBJ2-1; v_gene: TRBV20-1; d_gene: -; CDR3nt: TGCAGTGCTAGAGCTTTAGCTGTAGCCTACAATGAGCAGTTCTTC; CDR3aa: CSARALAVAYNEQFF
abundance: -; j_gene: TRBJ2-4; v_gene: TRBV29-1; d_gene: -; CDR3nt: TGCAGCGTTGATGATAGAAACATTCAGTACTTC; CDR3aa: CSVDDRNIQYF
abundance: few; j_gene: TRBJ2-3; v_gene: TRBV12-3/TRBV12-4; d_gene: -; CDR3nt: TGTGCCAGCAGTCACGGGACTGCACGCACTAGCACAGATACGCAGTATTTT; CDR3aa: CASSHGTARTSTDTQYF
abundance: once; j_gene: TRBJ2-1; v_gene: TRBV6-5; d_gene: TRBD2; CDR3nt: TGTGCCAGCAGCTACCGAGGGGGACTAGGGGTCAATGAGCAGTTCTTC; CDR3aa: CASSYRGGLGVNEQFF
abundance: -; j_gene: TRBJ2-1; v_gene: TRBV29-1; d_gene: -; CDR3nt: TGCAGCGTTGAAGTAGCGGAGTACAATGAGCAGTTCTTC; CDR3aa: CSVEVAEYNEQFF
abundance: -; j_gene: TRBJ2-7; v_gene: TRBV12-2; d_gene: -; CDR3nt: TGTGCAAGTCGCCCAGAGACTAGCGGAACCTACGAGCAGTACTTC; CDR3aa: CASRPETSGTYEQYF
abundance: -; j_gene: TRBJ1-3; v_gene: TRBV12-3/TRBV12-4; d_gene: -; CDR3nt: TGTGCCAGCAGTTTGGCCAGGGTTTTTGGAAACACCATATATTTT; CDR3aa: CASSLARVFGNTIYF
abundance: -; j_gene: TRBJ2-1; v_gene: TRBV20-1; d_gene: -; CDR3nt: TGCAGTGCTGGACGACTGCGAGCGGGCTACAATGAGCAGTTCTTC; CDR3aa: CSAGRLRAGYNEQFF
abundance: -; j_gene: TRBJ2-7; v_gene: TRBV27; d_gene: TRBD1; CDR3nt: TGTGCCAGCAGTGTAACATCAGGGGGCCACGAGCAGTACTTC; CDR3aa: CASSVTSGGHEQYF